Listed here are 3 T cell receptor beta chains from one sample, sequenced in a study of blood T cell repertoires in COVID-19. TCRdb's copy holds only in-frame clones and misses some; the assay was immunoSEQ multiplex PCR. The table lists roughly 180,000 clones, 65% to 85% of them singletons. The sequenced sample consisted of PBMCs or T cells enriched from blood (not recorded which). The receptors derive from an older woman who had recovered from COVID-19.

The V gene is TRBV14, the J gene TRBJ2-7, with D maybe TRBD1 (6 bases). V was cut by 4 bases and J by 1 base, with 8 bases left in between. This CDR3 contains 13 residues. Looked up from germline, CDR1 is SGHDN and CDR2 is FVKESK. CDR3 nucleotides: TGTGCCAGCAGCCCCAGGGGTTCCTACGAGCAGTACTTC. Translated, it gives CASSPRGSYEQYF.

V gene TRBV11-2 combines with J gene TRBJ2-2, with TRBD2 identical over 8 bases. The germline CDR1 and CDR2 sequences are SGHAT and FQNNGV. The CDR3 is 15 residues long. With V trimmed by 2 bases and J by 4 bases, 3 bases remained unmatched. CDR3 sequence: CASSLILAVTGELFF. The CDR3 DNA reads as TGTGCCAGCAGCTTAATACTAGCGGTCACCGGGGAGCTGTTTTTT.

The chain carries TRBV7-2 and TRBJ2-1, with a tentative D call TRBD1 (5 bases). V was clipped by 1 base and J by 8 bases, with 18 bases between them. Looked up from germline, CDR1 is SGHTA and CDR2 is FQGNSA. The CDR3 totals 16 residues. CDR3 amino acids: CASSLETRAAGYEQFF. CDR3 DNA sequence: TGTGCCAGCAGCTTAGAAACCAGGGCCGCTGGGTATGAGCAGTTCTTC.